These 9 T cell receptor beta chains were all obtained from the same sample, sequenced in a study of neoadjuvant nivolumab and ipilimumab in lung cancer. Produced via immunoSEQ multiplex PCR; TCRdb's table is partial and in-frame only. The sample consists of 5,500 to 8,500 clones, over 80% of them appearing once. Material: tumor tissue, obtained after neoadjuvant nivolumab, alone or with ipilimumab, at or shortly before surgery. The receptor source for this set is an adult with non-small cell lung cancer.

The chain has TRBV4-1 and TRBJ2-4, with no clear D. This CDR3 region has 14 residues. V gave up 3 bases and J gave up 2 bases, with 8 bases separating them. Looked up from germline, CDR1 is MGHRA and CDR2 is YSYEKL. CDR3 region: CASSHLGTKNIQYF. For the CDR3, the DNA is TGCGCCAGCAGCCATTTAGGGACCAAAAACATTCAGTACTTC.

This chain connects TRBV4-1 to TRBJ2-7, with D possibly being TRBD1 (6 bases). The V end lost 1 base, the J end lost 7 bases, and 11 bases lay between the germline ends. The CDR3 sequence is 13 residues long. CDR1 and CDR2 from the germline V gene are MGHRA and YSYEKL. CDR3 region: CASSQGLTGEQYF. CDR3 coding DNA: TGCGCCAGCAGCCAAGGCCTAACAGGGGAGCAGTACTTC.

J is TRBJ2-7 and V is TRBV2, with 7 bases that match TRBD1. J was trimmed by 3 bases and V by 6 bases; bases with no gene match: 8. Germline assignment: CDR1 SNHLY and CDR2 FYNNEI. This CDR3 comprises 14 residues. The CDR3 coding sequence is TGTGCCAGCAGATTGACAGGGCTGGGCTACGAGCAGTACTTC. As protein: CASRLTGLGYEQYF.

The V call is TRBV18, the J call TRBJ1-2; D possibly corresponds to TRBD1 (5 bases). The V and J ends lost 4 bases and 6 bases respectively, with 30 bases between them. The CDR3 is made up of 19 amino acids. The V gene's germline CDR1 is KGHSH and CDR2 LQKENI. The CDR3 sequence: CASSLTTGTASSGGDGYTF. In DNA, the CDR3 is TGTGCCAGCTCACTTACAACCGGGACCGCCAGTTCGGGAGGGGATGGCTACACCTTC.

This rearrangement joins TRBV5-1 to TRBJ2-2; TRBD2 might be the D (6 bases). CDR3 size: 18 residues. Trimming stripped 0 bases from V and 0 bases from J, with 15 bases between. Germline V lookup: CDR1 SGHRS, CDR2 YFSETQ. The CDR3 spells CASSLARRGVTNTGELFF. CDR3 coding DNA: TGCGCCAGCAGCTTGGCCAGGAGGGGCGTTACGAACACCGGGGAGCTGTTTTTT. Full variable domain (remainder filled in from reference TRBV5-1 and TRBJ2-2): KAGVTQTPRYLIKTRGQQVTLSCSPISGHRSVSWYQQTPGQGLQFLFEYFSETQRNKGNFPGRFSGRQFSNSRSEMNVSTLELGDSALYLCASSLARRGVTNTGELFFGEGSRLTVL.

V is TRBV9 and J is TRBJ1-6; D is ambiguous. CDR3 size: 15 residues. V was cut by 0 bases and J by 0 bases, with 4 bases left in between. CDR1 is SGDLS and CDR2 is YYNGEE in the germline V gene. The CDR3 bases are TGTGCCAGCAGCGTAGGTCTCTCCTATAATTCACCCCTCCACTTT. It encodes CASSVGLSYNSPLHF.

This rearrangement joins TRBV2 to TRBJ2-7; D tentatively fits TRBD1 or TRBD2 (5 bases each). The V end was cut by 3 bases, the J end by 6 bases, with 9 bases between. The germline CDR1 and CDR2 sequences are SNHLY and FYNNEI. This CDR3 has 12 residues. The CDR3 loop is CASSEQRGEQYF. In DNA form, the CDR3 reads TGTGCCAGCAGTGAGCAGAGGGGCGAGCAGTACTTC.

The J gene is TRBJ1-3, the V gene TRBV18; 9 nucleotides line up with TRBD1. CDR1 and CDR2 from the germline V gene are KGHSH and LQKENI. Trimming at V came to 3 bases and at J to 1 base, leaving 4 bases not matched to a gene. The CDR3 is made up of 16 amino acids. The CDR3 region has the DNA TGTGCCAGCTCACCCGGGACAGGGAAATCTGGAAACACCATATATTTT. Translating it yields CASSPGTGKSGNTIYF.

The CDR3 protein is CASSRGQATGEQYF. In DNA, the CDR3 is TGTGCCAGCAGCAGGGGACAGGCAACTGGCGAGCAGTACTTC. The chain combines TRBV27 with TRBJ2-7, with 8 positions matching TRBD1. The CDR3 has 14 amino acids. The trim removed 6 bases at V and 6 bases at J, leaving 10 bases unmatched. Germline values: CDR1 MNHEY, CDR2 SMNVEV (reference sequence).